This T cell receptor beta chain was recovered during a study of Graves' ophthalmopathy and Graves' hyperthyroidism. The TCR beta CDR3 regions underwent amplification from RNA transcripts. Following a first-round RT-PCR that used HTBI primers, a second-round multiplex PCR was carried out. TCRdb re-derived calls from the multiplex PCR reads in MiXCR, one entry per CDR3 protein. The sample contains around 1.1 million distinct CDR3 sequences, about 38% of which appear only once. This clonotype was detected only a few times. Trimming cost V 9 bases and J 7 bases, with 12 bases left between them. Germline values: CDR1 MNHEY, CDR2 SVGAGI. CDR3 size: 12 residues.

This receptor was identified in an adult man with Graves' hyperthyroidism. The J gene is TRBJ2-2, the V gene TRBV6-5; D remains unclear. The sample taken for sequencing was peripheral blood or thyroid tissue (not recorded which). CDR3 in DNA: TGTGCCAGAACAGTGCCCGGCGGGGAGCTGTTTTTT. Translation: CARTVPGGELFF.